This T cell receptor beta chain is drawn from a study of cytomegalovirus exposure and HLA in healthy donors. Study-wide context: Unique TCRs numbering some 80 million, obtained from HLA-typed donors, made up an early data release. Study findings and constraints: 87-base-pair reads could not separate some V segments, including TRBV6-2 and TRBV6-3. Specific recognition of CMV antigens was confirmed in vitro for a few chains (all CMV-associated). Usually a TCR sequence was rare, but some public TCRs were found in many donors.

PCR involved 60 Vbeta and 13 Jbeta primers. TCRdb's copy holds only in-frame clones and misses some; the assay was immunoSEQ multiplex PCR. The profile shows 98,000 or so clones, approximately 80% of them singletons. Germline lookup yields CDR1 SGDLS and CDR2 YYNGEE. With 2 bases clipped from V and 3 bases from J, the junction kept 8 bases outside the gene matches. CDR3 length equals 15 residues. As regards this clone: What it recognizes is unknown.

The source of this sequence is a woman younger than 30 in good health and CMV-seropositive. Sequencing was performed on PBMCs. This sequence joins TRBV9 and TRBJ2-7; 7 nucleotides match TRBD2. The CDR3 DNA sequence: TGTGCCAGCAGCGTTTTTGCGGGAGTTAACTACGAGCAGTACTTC. Its protein product is CASSVFAGVNYEQYF. The complete variable domain, with remaining parts taken from reference TRBV9 and TRBJ2-7, reads DSGVTQTPKHLITATGQRVTLRCSPRSGDLSVYWYQQSLDQGLQFLIQYYNGEERAKGNILERFSAQQFPDLHSELNLSSLELGDSALYFCASSVFAGVNYEQYFGPGTRLTVT.